This section outlines one T cell receptor beta chain sequence together with its context. The antigen is undetermined. This specimen belongs to a study of T cells in localized non-small cell lung cancer. Study outcomes and limitations: Because sequencing included only one region (of the tumor), heterogeneity remains possible. Uninvolved adjacent lung showed peak T cell clonality, exceeding tumor.

Assay used: immunoSEQ multiplex PCR; TCRdb lists only in-frame clones, some missing. The table has about 19,000 clones, approximately 83% seen once; the top ten hold roughly 4%. V dropped 0 bases and J dropped 0; count of bases not matched to a gene: 3. Germline V gene data show CDR1 as SGHNT and CDR2 as YYREEE (reference sequence). The CDR3 loop spans 16 amino acids. The specimen comprised peripheral blood, sampled before any cancer treatment. V gene TRBV5-4 combines with J gene TRBJ2-3; 8 bases map to TRBD2. The TCR sequence derives from a man between 40 and 70 years old with stage I lung adenocarcinoma. The CDR3 spells CASSLGASGSTDTQYF. The CDR3 DNA reads as TGTGCCAGCAGCTTGGGTGCTAGCGGGAGCACAGATACGCAGTATTTT.